This T cell receptor (beta chain) was obtained from a study of blood T cell repertoires in COVID-19 (dated by TCRdb to the early 2020s). Regarding the research as a whole: Collaborator samples came from the United States, Italy and Spain and covered acute and convalescent phases of COVID-19. HLA class I and class II types, where available, came from metadata supplied by the sample provider rather than from assay-based typing. Deeply sampled blood TCRbeta repertoires from subjects exposed to, actively infected with, or recovered from COVID-19 were included in the dataset. Nearly every sample came with metadata listing a de-identified subject ID, COVID-19 status, age in years and sex. The samples were drawn from the first 160 participants of the ongoing ImmuneRACE study and from some 1,300 subjects provided by 6 global collaborators. The repertoires were released in a freely available public database meant as a resource for research on the immune response to SARS-CoV-2. The material from the prospective study consisted of cDNA or gDNA derived from T cells, B-cell-depleted T cells, or PBMCs.

The immunoSEQ Assay, a bias-controlled multiplex PCR, was used to amplify TCRbeta CDR3 regions from genomic DNA. As for the original processing: Within the assay, amplification of reference gene primers was used to estimate how many nucleated cells each sample contained. To quantify the absolute abundance of each unique TCRbeta CDR3 rearrangement, sequence reads were collapsed and filtered. For each sample, productive Simpson clonality was calculated as the square root of Simpson's diversity index over productive rearrangements. Imported from immuneACCESS, the table was reduced by TCRdb to in-frame sequences with V and J called. These copies leave out some clones; in studies compared against another copy, an unresolved V gene accounts for under half, and the cause of the remainder is not known. The V and J calls and clone size come from that table; D and trimming were worked out from the DNA. This sample comprises nearly 250,000 clones, around 86% of them detected only once. The top ten clones comprise around 1.9% of the sample.

Broad study findings and their caveats: The amount of clinical and demographic metadata varied by source and participant and was provided uncurated.

Ends trimmed: V by 5 bases, J by 2 bases; bases unmatched to a gene: 8. Inclusive of the bounding cysteine and phenylalanine, the CDR3 is 16 residues long. The read is trimmed to its CDR3 DNA, 48 bases read in frame from base 1. Looking up the germline V gene yields CDR1 SGHRS and CDR2 YFSETQ. Notes on this clone: Its antigen specificity is not known. Nothing much larger sits one base from this clone, and base qualities are not available.

Enrolling through a virtual design, the prospective study's participants ranged in age from roughly 18 to 89 years and lived across around 25 United States geographic areas. To assign participants to cohorts, the prospective study relied on clinical history that participants themselves reported in a screening survey and a study questionnaire. ImmuneRACE Cohort 3 recovered participants were defined by two consecutive negative NP/OP PCR tests, healthcare professional clearance, or symptom resolution. In the prospective study, whole blood, serum and a nasopharyngeal or oropharyngeal swab were collected from each participant by mobile phlebotomists. Over a roughly 2-month period, participants in the prospective study had the option of providing additional blood draws and questionnaires. Before DNA extraction, blood samples from the prospective study were shipped at room temperature or frozen.

The TCR comes from a woman between 50 and 59 years old who had recovered from COVID-19. The source material was PBMCs or T cells enriched from blood (not recorded which). The sequence is built from TRBV5-1 and TRBJ2-3; 10 bases in the middle match TRBD2. The CDR3 here reads CASRIGSGRATDTQYF. The bases are TGCGCCAGCAGAATAGGCAGCGGGAGGGCCACAGATACGCAGTATTTT.